What follows are 28 T cell receptor beta chains derived from one specimen sequenced in a study of T cell responses to AZD1222 COVID-19 vaccine. Profiling relied on immunoSEQ multiplex PCR, and the TCRdb table lists in-frame clones only, not all of them. Of 100,000 to 150,000 clones detected, around nine tenths appear once; the ten largest clones hold around 1.1%. Specimen: peripheral blood, collected 28 days after the second AZD1222 dose. Receptor source: an adult who received the AZD1222 COVID-19 vaccine.

This clone was detected only a few times. This chain joins TRBV14 and TRBJ1-6; the D gene is possibly TRBD1 (5 bases). The CDR3 is 17 amino acids. Germline loops: CDR1 SGHDN, CDR2 FVKESK. V dropped 0 bases and J dropped 4 bases, with 13 bases sitting between them. CDR3 nucleotides: TGTGCCAGCAGCCAAGAAGGAGGAGCAGGGTATAATTCACCCCTCCACTTT. The encoded protein is CASSQEGGAGYNSPLHF.

J is TRBJ2-7 and V is TRBV6-5; D possibly matches TRBD1 or TRBD2 (5 bases each). V lost 5 bases, J lost 6 bases, and 14 bases lay in between. The CDR3 covers 13 residues. Looked up from germline, CDR1 is MNHEY and CDR2 is SVGAGI. The CDR3 DNA reads TGTGCCAGCAGTAAACGGGACGTTGGCGAGCAGTACTTC. Protein sequence: CASSKRDVGEQYF.

This chain connects TRBV11-2 to TRBJ2-7; D gene unclear. Per the germline V gene, CDR1 is SGHAT and CDR2 is FQNNGV. Trimming stripped 3 bases from V and 3 bases from J, with 6 bases between. This CDR3 has 12 amino acids. The CDR3 sequence: CASSLAVYEQYF. In DNA, the CDR3 is TGTGCCAGCAGCTTGGCGGTCTACGAGCAGTACTTC.

The gene calls are TRBV3-1 (or the pseudogene TRBV3-2) and TRBJ1-2; no firm D call. The germline V and J ends were trimmed by 3 bases and 10 bases, with 9 bases remaining between them. Germline V lookup: CDR1 LGHDT, CDR2 YNNKEL (reference sequence). The CDR3 extends over 11 amino acids. CDR3 loop: CASSHRSHYTF. CDR3 nucleotides: TGTGCCAGCAGCCACAGGTCCCACTACACCTTC.

This clone came up once. CDR3 residues: CASSLVDGGSEQFF. In nucleotides, the CDR3 is TGCGCCAGCAGCTTGGTGGACGGCGGGAGTGAGCAGTTCTTC. The chain carries TRBV5-1 and TRBJ2-1; 7 bases line up with TRBD2. CDR3 size: 14 residues. Germline CDR1 is SGHRS and CDR2 is YFSETQ. J gave up 9 bases and V 0 bases, and 6 bases lay outside the gene matches.

The J gene is TRBJ2-7, the V gene TRBV9; D possibly corresponds to TRBD1 (5 bases). CDR1 SGDLS and CDR2 YYNGEE come from the germline V gene. The CDR3 is made up of 13 amino acids. Trimming removed 2 bases from V and 4 bases from J, with 10 bases in between. The CDR3 DNA sequence: TGTGCCAGCAGCGTCTCAGGGAAATACGAGCAGTACTTC. Translation gives CASSVSGKYEQYF.

This clone was detected only once. The chain employs TRBV7-2 and TRBJ1-6; 7 bases fit TRBD1. Germline lookup yields CDR1 SGHTA and CDR2 FQGNSA. The CDR3 loop spans 14 amino acids. V trimming: 5 bases; J trimming: 3 bases; junction bases outside the gene matches: 1. CDR3 residues: CASSGTDYNSPLHF. CDR3 bases: TGTGCCAGCAGCGGGACAGACTATAATTCACCCCTCCACTTT. Using reference TRBV7-2 and TRBJ1-6 for the parts outside the CDR3, the full variable domain is GAGVSQSPSNKVTEKGKDVELRCDPISGHTALYWYRQSLGQGLEFLIYFQGNSAPDKSGLPSDRFSAERTGGSVSTLTIQRTQQEDSAVYLCASSGTDYNSPLHFGNGTRLTVT.

The rearrangement joins TRBV5-1 to TRBJ2-1; unclear D gene. V was pared by 0 bases and J by 8 bases, with 9 bases between. This CDR3 spans 13 amino acids. Germline-derived CDR1 and CDR2 are SGHRS and YFSETQ. The CDR3 DNA is TGCGCCAGCAGCTTGGACGTAGGCGATGAGCAGTTCTTC. This translates into CASSLDVGDEQFF.

This rearrangement joins TRBV28 to TRBJ2-5; D unclear. Germline CDR1 MDHEN, CDR2 SYDVKM. V was shortened by 2 bases and J by 0 bases, with 13 bases between the two germline ends. There are 16 residues in the CDR3. CDR3 bases: TGTGCCAGCAGTTTAGTTTTAGTTGGGTACCAAGAGACCCAGTACTTC. This encodes CASSLVLVGYQETQYF. Complete variable domain (other parts from reference TRBV28 and TRBJ2-5): DVKVTQSSRYLVKRTGEKVFLECVQDMDHENMFWYRQDPGLGLRLIYFSYDVKMKEKGDIPEGYSVSREKKERFSLILESASTNQTSMYLCASSLVLVGYQETQYFGPGTRLLVL.

The CDR3 loop reads CASSPLDAEAFF. CDR3 nucleotides: TGTGCCAGCTCACCACTGGATGCTGAAGCTTTCTTT. The V gene is TRBV18, the J gene TRBJ1-1; D is unclear. The CDR3 is 12 residues long. The germline CDR1 and CDR2 sequences are KGHSH and LQKENI. V was cut by 1 base and J by 6 bases, with 6 bases left in between.

Of note for this clone: The sample contains more than one DNA sequence encoding this CDR3. This chain links TRBV11-2 with TRBJ2-3; TRBD2 matches 14 bases. CDR3 length: 17 amino acids. J was trimmed by 2 bases and V by 1 base; bases with no gene match: 2. CDR1 is SGHAT, CDR2 FQNNGV, per germline. CDR3 sequence reads: CASSLGLAGGNTDTQYF. DNA for the CDR3: TGTGCCAGCAGCTTAGGACTAGCGGGAGGGAACACAGATACGCAGTATTTT.

V is TRBV18 and J is TRBJ1-1, with TRBD1 identical over 9 bases. CDR3 length equals 12 residues. The junction had 3 bases not matched to a gene; V was cut back by 3 bases and J by 10 bases. Germline CDR1 is KGHSH and CDR2 is LQKENI. The DNA of the CDR3 is TGTGCCAGCTCACCTCGGGGACAGGGAGCTTTCTTT. It is translated as CASSPRGQGAFF.

This chain joins TRBV19 and TRBJ1-5; possibly TRBD1 for D (5 bases). V was cut by 5 bases and J by 5 bases, with 13 bases left in between. The CDR3 sequence is 14 residues long. The germline V gene has CDR1 LNHDA and CDR2 SQIVND (reference sequence). DNA for the CDR3: TGTGCCAGTAGTGGGCACAGGTTAGATCAGCCCCAGCATTTT. Translating it yields CASSGHRLDQPQHF.

This clone was detected only a few times. V usage is TRBV3-1 (or the pseudogene TRBV3-2) and J usage is TRBJ1-6; 9 bases line up with TRBD1. This CDR3 region has 19 residues. In germline, CDR1 is LGHDT, CDR2 YNNKEL (reference sequence). V trimming: 2 bases; J trimming: 9 bases; junction bases outside the gene matches: 17. The CDR3 nucleotides read TGTGCCAGCAGCCAAAAAGGGGTTCGTGGGACAGGGTGGGGTTCACCCCTCCACTTT. Protein: CASSQKGVRGTGWGSPLHF.

The chain couples TRBV7-7 to TRBJ2-5, with D perhaps TRBD1 (5 bases). Germline assignment: CDR1 SSHAT and CDR2 FNYEAQ (reference sequence). Trimming removed 1 base from V and 5 bases from J, with 14 bases in between. This CDR3 spans 15 amino acids. The CDR3 nucleotides read TGTGCCAGCAGCTTAGGGGGTGGGGCCGCGGAGACCCAGTACTTC. Translated: CASSLGGGAAETQYF. The variable domain in full, with the rest retrieved from reference TRBV7-7 and TRBJ2-5, is GAGVSQSPRYKVTKRGQDVTLRCDPISSHATLYWYQQALGQGPEFLTYFNYEAQPDKSGLPSDRFSAERPEGSISTLTIQRTEQRDSAMYRCASSLGGGAAETQYFGPGTRLLVL.

The chain joins TRBV2 to TRBJ1-5; D is uncertain. The germline V gene has CDR1 SNHLY and CDR2 FYNNEI. This CDR3 spans 14 amino acids. V was clipped by 3 bases and J by 0 bases, with 6 bases between them. Written as DNA, the CDR3 is TGTGCCAGCAGTGACGAGAGTAGCAATCAGCCCCAGCATTTT. It translates to CASSDESSNQPQHF.

This chain connects TRBV9 to TRBJ2-1; unclear D gene. The CDR3 covers 13 residues. Trimming took 0 bases from V and 4 from J, leaving 5 bases between them. Germline CDR1 SGDLS, CDR2 YYNGEE. The CDR3 is CASSVDEYNEQFF. The CDR3 DNA is TGTGCCAGCAGCGTAGATGAGTACAATGAGCAGTTCTTC.

The gene calls are TRBV12-3 or TRBV12-4 and TRBJ1-1; weak D call: TRBD1 (6 bases). V was clipped by 5 bases and J by 3 bases, with 7 bases between them. The CDR3 length is 12 residues. As DNA, the CDR3 is TGTGCCAGCAGTACAGGGTACACTGAAGCTTTCTTT. This gives the protein CASSTGYTEAFF.

This clone was detected a few times. The V gene is TRBV5-1, the J gene TRBJ2-7, with D possibly matching TRBD2 (6 bases). The CDR3 contains 13 residues. Trimming left V 0 bases short and J 2 bases short, with 6 bases between. Germline CDR1 is SGHRS and CDR2 is YFSETQ. In nucleotides, the CDR3 is TGCGCCAGCAGCTTGGGCGGGACCTACGAGCAGTACTTC. Amino acid sequence: CASSLGGTYEQYF.

The J gene is TRBJ1-6, the V gene TRBV30, with D perhaps matching TRBD1 (6 bases). V lost 0 bases and J lost 10, with 16 bases in between. There are 15 residues in the CDR3. The germline gives CDR1 GTSNPN, CDR2 SVGIG (reference sequence). CDR3 sequence reads: CAWSVRGGRGSPLHF. In DNA form, the CDR3 reads TGTGCCTGGAGTGTACGTGGGGGGCGTGGATCACCCCTCCACTTT.

The chain employs TRBV3-1 (or the pseudogene TRBV3-2) and TRBJ2-7; D ambiguous. The CDR3 is 12 residues long. Trimming left V 4 bases short and J 6 bases short, with 10 bases between. CDR1 and CDR2 (germline): LGHDT, YNNKEL (reference sequence). DNA of the CDR3: TGTGCCAGCAGCCTCATAGGCCGCGAGCAGTACTTC. Encoded protein: CASSLIGREQYF.

The chain couples TRBV21-1 to TRBJ2-3; TRBD1, the D gene given by the table, was not confirmed from the DNA. TRBV21-1 represents a pseudogene. This CDR3 has 15 residues. Written as DNA, the CDR3 is TGTGCCAGCAGCAAAGAGGACAGGATCCAAGCCACGCAGTATTTT. Translation gives CASSKEDRIQATQYF.

This clone was picked up a small number of times. The chain carries TRBV6-2 or TRBV6-3 and TRBJ1-5; D is ambiguous. The germline CDR1 and CDR2 sequences are MNHEY and SVGEGT. The CDR3 contains 12 residues. V lost 1 base to trimming and J lost 6 bases, with 4 bases between them. The CDR3, as DNA: TGTGCCAGCAGTTACTTTCGTCAGCCCCAGCATTTT. This translates into CASSYFRQPQHF.

The chain is built from TRBV3-1 (or the pseudogene TRBV3-2) and TRBJ2-3; no definite D call. The germline gives CDR1 LGHDT, CDR2 YNNKEL (reference sequence). The CDR3 extends over 17 amino acids. Trimming pared 0 bases from V and 0 bases from J, leaving 13 bases between. The CDR3 region has the DNA TGTGCCAGCAGCCAAGATCGGGCCTACCCAAGCACAGATACGCAGTATTTT. Its protein is CASSQDRAYPSTDTQYF.

The genes are TRBV5-4 and TRBJ2-2; D perhaps matches TRBD2 (5 bases). CDR3 length: 13 residues. The V gene's germline CDR1 is SGHNT and CDR2 YYREEE (reference sequence). V was clipped by 0 bases and J by 6 bases, with 6 bases between them. DNA for the CDR3: TGTGCCAGCAGCTTGGGGCGGGCCGGGGAGCTGTTTTTT. The encoded protein is CASSLGRAGELFF.

CDR3 bases: TGTGCCAGCGGGGGGCAGGGCACCGGGGAGCTGTTTTTT. It codes for CASGGQGTGELFF. V and J are TRBV12-3 or TRBV12-4 and TRBJ2-2; D is possibly TRBD1 or TRBD2 (6 bases each). The CDR3 has 13 residues. V was shortened by 8 bases and J by 4 bases, with 11 bases between the two germline ends.

This chain uses TRBV11-3 with TRBJ2-1; TRBD1 is a possible D gene (6 bases). V gave up 5 bases and J gave up 6 bases, with 14 bases separating them. CDR1 and CDR2 (germline): SGHNT, YENEEA. The CDR3 totals 14 residues. Here the CDR3 reads CASSIFGQTNEQFF. CDR3 nucleotides: TGTGCCAGCAGCATTTTCGGACAGACCAATGAGCAGTTCTTC.

The chain joins TRBV7-3 to TRBJ1-5, with 10 bases lining up with TRBD1. Germline CDR1 reads SGHTA; CDR2 reads FQGTGA. V lost 4 bases and J lost 0; bases outside the gene matches: 15. The CDR3 runs to 20 residues. CDR3 sequence (DNA): TGTGCCAGCAGCTCCGGGACAGGGGAGGACCCCCCTCCTAGCAATCAGCCCCAGCATTTT. Translated: CASSSGTGEDPPPSNQPQHF.